The 4 T cell receptor beta chains presented below share a single source sample, sequenced in a study of CD8+ T cells in alopecia areata. Sample treatment: oral pan-JAK inhibitor, 5-10 mg twice daily. RNA extraction was followed by reverse transcription into cDNA, which acted as the sequencing template. Method: immunoSEQ multiplex PCR; TCRdb's copy keeps in-frame clones and lacks some. The sample has around 100,000 clones; 70% to 90% are singletons. This sample comprised CD8+ T cells sorted from blood, obtained at approximately week 30, from a patient treated with tofacitinib. The origin of the receptors is a human donor with alopecia areata.

In its sample, this clone was seen once. The chain's CDR3 is CASSSRGTGAYEQYF. CDR3 DNA: TGTGCCAGCAGTTCTCGTGGGACAGGCGCCTACGAGCAGTACTTC. This chain links TRBV27 with TRBJ2-7, with 8 bases lining up with TRBD1. Germline loops: CDR1 MNHEY, CDR2 SMNVEV (reference sequence). V gave up 4 bases and J gave up 2 bases; unmatched junction bases: 7. CDR3 size: 15 residues.

The V and J genes are TRBV11-2 and TRBJ2-7; no reliable D call. This CDR3 has 12 amino acids. V gave up 4 bases and J gave up 3 bases, with 7 bases separating them. The V gene's germline CDR1 is SGHAT and CDR2 FQNNGV. In DNA, the CDR3 is TGTGCCAGCAGCTCACAGATCTACGAGCAGTACTTC. It codes for CASSSQIYEQYF.

The V call is TRBV11-2, the J call TRBJ2-3; 7 nucleotides match TRBD1. CDR3 length equals 13 residues. V was clipped by 5 bases and J by 4 bases; unmatched bases: 3. Germline assignment: CDR1 SGHAT and CDR2 FQNNGV. The CDR3: CASSVDRADTQYF. CDR3 nucleotides: TGTGCCAGCAGCGTCGACAGGGCAGATACGCAGTATTTT.

J is TRBJ2-3 and V is TRBV29-1, with 12 bases identical to TRBD2. Looked up from germline, CDR1 is SQVTM and CDR2 is ANQGSEA. The trim removed 3 bases at V and 7 bases at J, leaving 11 bases unmatched. The CDR3 is made up of 16 amino acids. CDR3 bases: TGCAGCGTTGAGCCTCCTGGAACTAGCGGGAGGCATACGCAGTATTTT. The encoded protein is CSVEPPGTSGRHTQYF.